This entry is about one T cell receptor (beta chain). Its antigen is not known. The CDR3 is 14 residues long. From germline, CDR1 is MNHEY and CDR2 SMNVEV (reference sequence). V was pared by 2 bases and J by 8 bases, with 13 bases between. Clones were read by immunoSEQ multiplex PCR, and TCRdb kept only the in-frame ones, dropping some. The sample comprises fewer than 65,000 clones, 90% to 95% of which are singletons, and roughly 19% rests with the top ten. This specimen comes from a study of OX40 agonist ivuxolimab in advanced cancers. Study details: Ivuxolimab was administered intravenously to patients at 0.01 to 10 mg/kg every 2 weeks.

Overall study results and limits: The authors also found low normalized T-cell clonal expansion in some nonresponders. It was not determined which antigens were specifically recognized by the peripheral T cells that had undergone clonal expansion.

V gene TRBV27 combines with J gene TRBJ2-1; D might be TRBD1 (6 bases). Source: CD4+ or CD8+ T cells sorted from blood, taken in a trial of the OX40 agonist ivuxolimab. This clonotype was obtained from an adult with an advanced solid tumor such as melanoma, head and neck, liver or kidney cancer. The CDR3 sequence is CASSLAGVPHEQFF. CDR3 sequence (DNA): TGTGCCAGCAGTTTAGCAGGGGTTCCCCATGAGCAGTTCTTC.